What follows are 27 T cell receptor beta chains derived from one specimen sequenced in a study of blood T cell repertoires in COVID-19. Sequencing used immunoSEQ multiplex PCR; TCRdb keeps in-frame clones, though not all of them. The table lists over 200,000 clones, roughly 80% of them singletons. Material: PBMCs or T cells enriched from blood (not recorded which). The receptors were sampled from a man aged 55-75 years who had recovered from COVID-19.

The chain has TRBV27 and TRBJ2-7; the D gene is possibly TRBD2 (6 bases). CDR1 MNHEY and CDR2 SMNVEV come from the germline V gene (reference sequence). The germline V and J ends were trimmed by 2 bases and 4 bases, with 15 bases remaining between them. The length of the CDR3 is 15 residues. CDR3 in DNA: TGTGCCAGCAGTTTAAGAGGCGGGGTATATTACGAGCAGTACTTC. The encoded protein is CASSLRGGVYYEQYF.

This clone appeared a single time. The CDR3 bases are TGTGCCAGCAGCTTAAAATCGGGTGAGCAGTTCTTC. This codes for CASSLKSGEQFF. The gene calls are TRBV7-3 and TRBJ2-1; D is unclear. The CDR3 extends over 12 amino acids. Trimming took 1 base from V and 9 from J, leaving 7 bases between them. Germline CDR1 and CDR2: SGHTA and FQGTGA.

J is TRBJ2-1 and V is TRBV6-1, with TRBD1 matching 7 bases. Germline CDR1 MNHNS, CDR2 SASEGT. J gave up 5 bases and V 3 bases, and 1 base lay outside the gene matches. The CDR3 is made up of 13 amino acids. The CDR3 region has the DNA TGTGCCAGCAGTGAGGACAGGAACAATGAGCAGTTCTTC. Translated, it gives CASSEDRNNEQFF.

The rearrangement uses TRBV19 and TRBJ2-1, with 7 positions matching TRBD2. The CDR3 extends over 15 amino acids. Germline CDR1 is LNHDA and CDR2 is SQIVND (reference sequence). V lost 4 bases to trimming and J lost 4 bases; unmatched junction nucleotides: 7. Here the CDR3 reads CASSRQSGAYNEQFF. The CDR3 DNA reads TGTGCCAGTAGTAGGCAGAGCGGGGCTTACAATGAGCAGTTCTTC.

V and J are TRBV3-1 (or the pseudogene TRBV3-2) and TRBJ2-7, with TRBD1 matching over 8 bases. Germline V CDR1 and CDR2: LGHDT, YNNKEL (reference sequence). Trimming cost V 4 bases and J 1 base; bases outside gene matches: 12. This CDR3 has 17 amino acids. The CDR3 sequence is CASSPSSLGTGSYEQYF. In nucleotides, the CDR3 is TGTGCCAGCAGCCCGTCCAGCCTCGGGACAGGTTCCTACGAGCAGTACTTC.

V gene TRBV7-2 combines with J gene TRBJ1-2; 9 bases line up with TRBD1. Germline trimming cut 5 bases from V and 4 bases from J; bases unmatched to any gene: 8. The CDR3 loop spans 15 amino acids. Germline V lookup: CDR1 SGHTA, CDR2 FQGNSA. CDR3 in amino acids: CASSPRTGAVYGYTF. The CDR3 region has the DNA TGTGCCAGCAGCCCCAGGACAGGGGCAGTCTATGGCTACACCTTC.

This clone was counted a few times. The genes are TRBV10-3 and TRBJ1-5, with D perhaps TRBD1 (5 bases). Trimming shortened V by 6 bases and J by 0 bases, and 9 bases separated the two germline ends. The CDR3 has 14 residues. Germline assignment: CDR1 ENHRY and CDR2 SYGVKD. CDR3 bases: TGTGCCATCAGCGTTGACAGTAGCAATCAGCCCCAGCATTTT. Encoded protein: CAISVDSSNQPQHF.

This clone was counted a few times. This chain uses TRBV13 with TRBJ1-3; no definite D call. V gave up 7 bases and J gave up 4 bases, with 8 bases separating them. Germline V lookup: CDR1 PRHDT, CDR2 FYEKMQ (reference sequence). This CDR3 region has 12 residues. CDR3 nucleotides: TGTGCCAGCAACCTAAACGGAAACACCATATATTTT. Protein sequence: CASNLNGNTIYF.

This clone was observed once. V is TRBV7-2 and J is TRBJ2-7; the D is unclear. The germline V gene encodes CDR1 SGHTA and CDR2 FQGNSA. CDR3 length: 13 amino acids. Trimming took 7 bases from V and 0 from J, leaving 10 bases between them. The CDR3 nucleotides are TGTGCCAGCACCCTTTCCCCCTCCTACGAGCAGTACTTC. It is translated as CASTLSPSYEQYF.

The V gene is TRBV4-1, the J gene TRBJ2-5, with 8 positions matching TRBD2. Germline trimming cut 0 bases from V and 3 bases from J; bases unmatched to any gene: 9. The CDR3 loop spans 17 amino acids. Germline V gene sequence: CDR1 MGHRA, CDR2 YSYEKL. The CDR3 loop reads CASSQERGGLAKETQYF. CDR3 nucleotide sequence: TGCGCCAGCAGCCAAGAAAGGGGTGGACTAGCTAAAGAGACCCAGTACTTC.

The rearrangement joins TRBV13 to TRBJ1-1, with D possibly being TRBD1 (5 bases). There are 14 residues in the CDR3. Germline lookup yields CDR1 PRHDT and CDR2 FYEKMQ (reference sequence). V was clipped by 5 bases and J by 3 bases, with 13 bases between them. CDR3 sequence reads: CASSAGGTYTEAFF. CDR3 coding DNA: TGTGCCAGCAGCGCTGGGGGGACTTACACTGAAGCTTTCTTT.

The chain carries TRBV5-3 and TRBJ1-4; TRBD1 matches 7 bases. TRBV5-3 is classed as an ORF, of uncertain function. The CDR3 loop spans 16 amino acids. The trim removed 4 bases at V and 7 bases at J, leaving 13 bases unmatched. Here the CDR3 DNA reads TGTGCCAGAAGCCAATCGGAACAGGGGTTACGTGAAAAACTGTTTTTT. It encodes CARSQSEQGLREKLFF.

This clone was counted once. CDR3 residues: CATSGAGAHYGYTF. The CDR3 coding sequence is TGTGCCACCAGTGGGGCAGGGGCTCACTATGGCTACACCTTC. This sequence joins TRBV24-1 and TRBJ1-2; D is perhaps TRBD1 (6 bases). Trimming left V 5 bases short and J 3 bases short, with 12 bases between. Per the germline V gene, CDR1 is KGHDR and CDR2 is SFDVKD. The CDR3 consists of 14 residues.

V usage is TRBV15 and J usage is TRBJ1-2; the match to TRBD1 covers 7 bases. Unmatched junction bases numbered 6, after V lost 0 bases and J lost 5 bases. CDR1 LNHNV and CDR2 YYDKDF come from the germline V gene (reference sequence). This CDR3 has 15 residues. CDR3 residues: CATSRDRGTDYGYTF. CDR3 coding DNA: TGTGCCACCAGCAGAGATCGCGGGACAGATTATGGCTACACCTTC.

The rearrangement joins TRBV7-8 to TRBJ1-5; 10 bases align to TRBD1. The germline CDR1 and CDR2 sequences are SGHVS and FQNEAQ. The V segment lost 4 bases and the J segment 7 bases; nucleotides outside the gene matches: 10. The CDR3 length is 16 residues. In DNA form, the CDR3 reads TGTGCCAGCAGCTCTCCCAGGGACAGGGGCTTGCAGCCCCAGCATTTT. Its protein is CASSSPRDRGLQPQHF.

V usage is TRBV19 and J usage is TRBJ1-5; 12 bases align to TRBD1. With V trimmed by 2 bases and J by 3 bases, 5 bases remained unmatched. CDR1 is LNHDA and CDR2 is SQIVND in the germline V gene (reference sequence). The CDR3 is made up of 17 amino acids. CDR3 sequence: CASSIIGTGGVNQPQHF. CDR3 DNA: TGTGCCAGTAGTATAATTGGGACAGGGGGCGTCAATCAGCCCCAGCATTTT.

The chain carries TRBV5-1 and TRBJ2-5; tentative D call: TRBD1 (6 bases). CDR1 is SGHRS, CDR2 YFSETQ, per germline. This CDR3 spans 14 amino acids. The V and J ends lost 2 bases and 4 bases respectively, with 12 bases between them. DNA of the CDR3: TGCGCCAGCAGCTTTCGGGGCAGGGGAGAGACCCAGTACTTC. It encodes CASSFRGRGETQYF.

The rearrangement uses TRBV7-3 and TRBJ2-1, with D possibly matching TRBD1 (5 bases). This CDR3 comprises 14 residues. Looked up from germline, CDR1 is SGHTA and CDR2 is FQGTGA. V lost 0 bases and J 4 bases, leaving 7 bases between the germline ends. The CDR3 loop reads CASSLTRDYNEQFF. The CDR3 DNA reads TGTGCCAGCAGCTTAACCAGGGATTACAATGAGCAGTTCTTC.

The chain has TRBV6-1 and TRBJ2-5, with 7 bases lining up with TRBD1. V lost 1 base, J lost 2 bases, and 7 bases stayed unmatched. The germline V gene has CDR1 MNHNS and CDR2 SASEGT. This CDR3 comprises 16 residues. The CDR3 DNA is TGTGCCAGCAGTGAAGGGGGAGCCAGGGGGCAAGAGACCCAGTACTTC. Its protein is CASSEGGARGQETQYF.

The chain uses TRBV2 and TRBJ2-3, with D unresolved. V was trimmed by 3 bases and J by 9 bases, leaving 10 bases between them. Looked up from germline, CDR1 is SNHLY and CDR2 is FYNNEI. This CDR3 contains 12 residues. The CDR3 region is CASSESARTQYF. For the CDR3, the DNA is TGTGCCAGCAGTGAGTCGGCTAGAACGCAGTATTTT.

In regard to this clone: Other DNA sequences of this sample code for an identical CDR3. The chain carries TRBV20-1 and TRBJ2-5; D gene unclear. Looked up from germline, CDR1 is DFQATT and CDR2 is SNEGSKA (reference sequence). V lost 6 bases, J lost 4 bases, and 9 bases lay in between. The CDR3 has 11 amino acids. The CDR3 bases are TGCAGTGCCCCCGGTGGAGAGACCCAGTACTTC. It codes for CSAPGGETQYF.

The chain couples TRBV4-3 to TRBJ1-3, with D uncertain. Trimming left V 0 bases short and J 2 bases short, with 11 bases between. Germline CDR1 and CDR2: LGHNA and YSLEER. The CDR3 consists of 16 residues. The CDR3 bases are TGCGCCAGCAGCCAAGATTTGGCAGAGGCTGGAAACACCATATATTTT. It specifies CASSQDLAEAGNTIYF.

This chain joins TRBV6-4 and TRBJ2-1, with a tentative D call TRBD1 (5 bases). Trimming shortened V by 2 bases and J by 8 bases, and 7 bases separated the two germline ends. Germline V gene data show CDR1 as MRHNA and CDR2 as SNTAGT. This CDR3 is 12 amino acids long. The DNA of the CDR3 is TGTGCCAGCAGTGACCAGGGCGATGAGCAGTTCTTC. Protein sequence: CASSDQGDEQFF.

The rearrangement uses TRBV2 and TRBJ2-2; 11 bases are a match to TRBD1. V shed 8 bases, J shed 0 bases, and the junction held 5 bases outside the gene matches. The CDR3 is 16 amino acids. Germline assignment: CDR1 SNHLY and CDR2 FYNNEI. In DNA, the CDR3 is TGTGCCAGCGGGACAGGGGGGTCCGCGAACACCGGGGAGCTGTTTTTT. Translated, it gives CASGTGGSANTGELFF.

DNA for the CDR3: TGTGCCACCAGCAGAGATTCAGGGGGCTACGAGCAGTACTTC. It yields the protein CATSRDSGGYEQYF. V is TRBV15 and J is TRBJ2-7; 7 bases match TRBD1. CDR1 LNHNV and CDR2 YYDKDF come from the germline V gene (reference sequence). The V gene end was trimmed by 0 bases and the J gene end by 3 bases; junction bases not matched to a gene: 2. CDR3 length equals 14 residues.

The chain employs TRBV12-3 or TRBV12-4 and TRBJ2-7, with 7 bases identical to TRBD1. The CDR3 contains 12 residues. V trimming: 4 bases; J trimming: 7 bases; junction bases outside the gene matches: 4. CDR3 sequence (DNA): TGTGCCAGCAGTTCCCCAGGGGGAGAGCAGTACTTC. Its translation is CASSSPGGEQYF.

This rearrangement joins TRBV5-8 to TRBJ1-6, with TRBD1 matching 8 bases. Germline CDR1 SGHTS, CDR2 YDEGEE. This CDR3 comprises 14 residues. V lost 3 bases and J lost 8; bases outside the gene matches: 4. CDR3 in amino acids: CASSSRGQDSPLHF. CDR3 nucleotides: TGTGCCAGCAGCTCCAGGGGGCAAGATTCACCCCTCCACTTT.